Sequencing of this T cell receptor (beta chain) was carried out in a study of identical twins. This clonotype was counted only a few times. Each CDR3 protein gets one entry after TCRdb re-called the 5' RACE reads with MiXCR. The sample carries 1.5 million or so distinct CDR3 sequences, less than 40% recorded once. The germline gives CDR1 KGHSH, CDR2 LQKENI. The CDR3 contains 17 residues. Trimming removed 3 bases from V and 3 bases from J; junction bases left unmatched: 10. The sample was cord blood. This chain connects TRBV18 to TRBJ2-1, with 8 bases matching TRBD2. This receptor was taken from a newborn girl in good health. The CDR3 loop reads CASSPSSGLVGYNEQFF. The CDR3 DNA follows: TGTGCCAGCTCACCGAGTTCGGGACTAGTTGGCTACAATGAGCAGTTCTTC.